This T cell receptor (beta chain) was profiled in a study of cytomegalovirus exposure and HLA in healthy donors. The CDR3 is 13 residues long. The V end was cut by 4 bases, the J end by 5 bases, with 12 bases between. Germline V CDR1 and CDR2: SEHNR, FQNEAQ (reference sequence). This PCR relied on a set of 60 Vbeta primers and 13 Jbeta primers. Clones were sequenced by immunoSEQ multiplex PCR, and TCRdb holds only the in-frame ones, with some missing. The sample yields 150,000 to 200,000 clones, just under 80% seen once. The sequence was collected from a man aged 18 to 35 in good health and CMV-seropositive. The chain couples TRBV7-9 to TRBJ2-7, with TRBD2 as a possible D gene (6 bases). Sequences were obtained from PBMCs. The CDR3 reads CASSSPGTDEQYF. In DNA, the CDR3 is TGTGCCAGCAGCTCGCCCGGGACTGACGAGCAGTACTTC.